The rows below give T cell receptor beta chains drawn from one sample of a study of Graves' ophthalmopathy and Graves' hyperthyroidism. MiXCR, applied by TCRdb to the multiplex PCR reads, yields one record per CDR3 protein. The table includes some 520,000 distinct CDR3 sequences, around 15% detected once. Sequences were obtained from blood. The receptors originated from a young woman with Graves' ophthalmopathy. CDR3s include the opening cysteine and the closing phenylalanine or tryptophan. D genes are given only for firm matches. The size entry is marked missing in some rows and otherwise reads once, few, many or a size class.

many	TRBV6-1	.	TRBJ1-1	TGTGCCAGCAGAGACGGGGGACTCATGAACACTGAAGCTTTCTTT	CASRDGGLMNTEAFF
.	TRBV4-1	TRBD2	TRBJ2-7	TGCGCCAGCAGCCTCGGGACTAGCGGGAGGGATTTGGTCTACGAGCAGTACTTC	CASSLGTSGRDLVYEQYF
few	TRBV7-9	TRBD1	TRBJ2-7	TGTGCCAGCACCACGGGGACAGGGGGCGCGGGGGAGCAGTACTTC	CASTTGTGGAGEQYF
many	TRBV30	.	TRBJ2-5	TGTGCCTGGAGTGCCCCTGGTTTGGGGGCCGAAGAGACCCAGTACTTC	CAWSAPGLGAEETQYF
many	TRBV28	.	TRBJ1-1	TGTGCCAGCAGTTTATTGAGCGGGGTAACTGAAGCTTTCTTT	CASSLLSGVTEAFF
many	TRBV20-1	TRBD2	TRBJ2-7	TGCAGTGCTAAGGGACTAGCGGGAGATTATTACGAGCAGTACTTC	CSAKGLAGDYYEQYF
many	TRBV12-3/TRBV12-4	.	TRBJ1-1	TGTGCCAGCAGTCCGAGCCGTTTAGGGTTCAGGGAAACTGAAGCTTTCTTT	CASSPSRLGFRETEAFF
many	TRBV11-2	TRBD1	TRBJ1-2	TGTGCCAGCAGCCCCGAACCGGGACAGGGGAACTATGGCTACACCTTC	CASSPEPGQGNYGYTF
many	TRBV5-1	.	TRBJ2-7	TGCGCCAGCAGCTTGGTCCGGACCAACAAATACGAGCAGTACTTC	CASSLVRTNKYEQYF
many	TRBV5-1	.	TRBJ1-1	TGCGCCAGCAGCGAACGGACGGCGAACACTGAAGCTTTCTTT	CASSERTANTEAFF
many	TRBV4-1	.	TRBJ1-1	TGCGCCAGCAGCCACGGGGACGGAGCCATGAACACTGAAGCTTTCTTT	CASSHGDGAMNTEAFF
many	TRBV7-2	.	TRBJ2-7	TGTGCCAGCAGCTTCAGGTCAAGAGACGAGCAGTACTTC	CASSFRSRDEQYF
.	TRBV28	.	TRBJ1-2	TGTGCGAGCAGTTTAACGGAGGGACTAGTCCCGAACTATGGCTACACCTTC	CASSLTEGLVPNYGYTF
many	TRBV7-9	.	TRBJ2-5	TGTGCCAGCAGCTTGAACGCGGGAGAGACCCAGTACTTC	CASSLNAGETQYF